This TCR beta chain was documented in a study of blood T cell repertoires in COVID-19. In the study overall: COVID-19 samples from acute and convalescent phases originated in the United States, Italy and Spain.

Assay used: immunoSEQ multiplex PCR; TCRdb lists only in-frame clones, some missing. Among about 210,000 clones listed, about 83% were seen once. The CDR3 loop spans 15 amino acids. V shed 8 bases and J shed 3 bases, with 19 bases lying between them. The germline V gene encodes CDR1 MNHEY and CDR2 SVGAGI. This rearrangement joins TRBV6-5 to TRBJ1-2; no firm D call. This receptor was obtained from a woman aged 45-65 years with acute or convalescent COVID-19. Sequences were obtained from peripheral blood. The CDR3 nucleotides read TGTGCCAGCCTTATGCATATTCCTAGACACTATGGCTACACCTTC. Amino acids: CASLMHIPRHYGYTF.